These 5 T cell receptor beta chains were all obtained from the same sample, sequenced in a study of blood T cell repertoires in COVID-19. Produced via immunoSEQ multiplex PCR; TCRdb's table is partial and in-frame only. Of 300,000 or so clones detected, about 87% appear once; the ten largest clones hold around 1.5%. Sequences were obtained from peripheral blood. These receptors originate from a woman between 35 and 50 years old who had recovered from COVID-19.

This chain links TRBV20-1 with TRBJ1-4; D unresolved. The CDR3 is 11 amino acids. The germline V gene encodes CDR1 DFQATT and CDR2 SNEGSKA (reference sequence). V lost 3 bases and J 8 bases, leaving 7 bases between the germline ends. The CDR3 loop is CSASPREKLFF. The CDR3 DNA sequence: TGCAGTGCTAGCCCCAGGGAAAAACTGTTTTTT.

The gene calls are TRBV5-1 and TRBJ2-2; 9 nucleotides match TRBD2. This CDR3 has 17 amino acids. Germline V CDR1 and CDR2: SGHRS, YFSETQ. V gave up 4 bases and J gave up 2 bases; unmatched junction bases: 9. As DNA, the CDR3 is TGCGCCAGCAGCCCTCGGACTAGCGCGGGTAACACCGGGGAGCTGTTTTTT. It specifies CASSPRTSAGNTGELFF.

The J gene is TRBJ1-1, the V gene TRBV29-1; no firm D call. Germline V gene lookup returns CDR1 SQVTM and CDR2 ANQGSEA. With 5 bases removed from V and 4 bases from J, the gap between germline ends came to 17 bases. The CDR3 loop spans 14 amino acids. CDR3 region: CSVRRGWGATEAFF. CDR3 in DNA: TGCAGCGTTAGACGGGGTTGGGGAGCCACTGAAGCTTTCTTT.

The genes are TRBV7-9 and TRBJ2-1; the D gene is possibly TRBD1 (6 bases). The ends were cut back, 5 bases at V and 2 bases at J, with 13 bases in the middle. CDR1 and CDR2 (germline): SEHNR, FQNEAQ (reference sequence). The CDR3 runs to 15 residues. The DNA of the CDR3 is TGTGCCAGCAGCGACTTAGGGGGACCCTACAATGAGCAGTTCTTC. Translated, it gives CASSDLGGPYNEQFF.

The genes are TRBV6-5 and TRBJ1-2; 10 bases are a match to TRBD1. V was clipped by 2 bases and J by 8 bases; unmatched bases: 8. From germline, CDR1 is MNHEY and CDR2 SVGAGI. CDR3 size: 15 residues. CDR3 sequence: CASSYAGTGARGYTF. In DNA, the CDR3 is TGTGCCAGCAGTTACGCGGGGACAGGGGCGCGGGGCTACACCTTC.